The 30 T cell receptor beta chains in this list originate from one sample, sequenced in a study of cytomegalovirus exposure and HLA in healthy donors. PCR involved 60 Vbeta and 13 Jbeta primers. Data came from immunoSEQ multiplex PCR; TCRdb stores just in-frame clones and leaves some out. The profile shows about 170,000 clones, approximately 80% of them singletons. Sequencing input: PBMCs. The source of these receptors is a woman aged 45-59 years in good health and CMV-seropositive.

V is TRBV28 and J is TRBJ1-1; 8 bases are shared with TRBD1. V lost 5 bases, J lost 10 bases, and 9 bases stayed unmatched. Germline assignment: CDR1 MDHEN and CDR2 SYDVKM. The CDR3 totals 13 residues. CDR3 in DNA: TGTGCCAGCAGTCCGTCTCCAACAGGGGGAGCTTTCTTT. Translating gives CASSPSPTGGAFF. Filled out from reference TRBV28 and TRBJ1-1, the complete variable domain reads DVKVTQSSRYLVKRTGEKVFLECVQDMDHENMFWYRQDPGLGLRLIYFSYDVKMKEKGDIPEGYSVSREKKERFSLILESASTNQTSMYLCASSPSPTGGAFFGQGTRLTVV.

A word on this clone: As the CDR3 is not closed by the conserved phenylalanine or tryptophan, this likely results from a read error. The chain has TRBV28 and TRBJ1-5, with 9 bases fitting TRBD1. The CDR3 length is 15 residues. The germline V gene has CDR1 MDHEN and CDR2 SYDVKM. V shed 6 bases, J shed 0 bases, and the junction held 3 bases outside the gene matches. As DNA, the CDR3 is TGTGCCAGCAGGAAACAGGGGGCTAGCAATCAGCCCCAGCATTTG. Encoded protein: CASRKQGASNQPQHL.

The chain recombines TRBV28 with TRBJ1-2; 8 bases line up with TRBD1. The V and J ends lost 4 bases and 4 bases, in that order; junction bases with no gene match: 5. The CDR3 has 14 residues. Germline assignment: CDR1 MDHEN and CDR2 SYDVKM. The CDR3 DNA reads TGTGCCAGCAGTTCGGGACAGGCGACCTATGGCTACACCTTC. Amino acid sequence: CASSSGQATYGYTF.

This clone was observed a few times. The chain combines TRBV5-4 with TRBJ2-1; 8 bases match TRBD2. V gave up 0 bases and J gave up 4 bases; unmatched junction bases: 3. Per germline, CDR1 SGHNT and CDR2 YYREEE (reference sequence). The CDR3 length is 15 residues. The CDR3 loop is CASSLAERGYNEQFF. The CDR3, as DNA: TGTGCCAGCAGCTTGGCCGAGCGGGGGTACAATGAGCAGTTCTTC.

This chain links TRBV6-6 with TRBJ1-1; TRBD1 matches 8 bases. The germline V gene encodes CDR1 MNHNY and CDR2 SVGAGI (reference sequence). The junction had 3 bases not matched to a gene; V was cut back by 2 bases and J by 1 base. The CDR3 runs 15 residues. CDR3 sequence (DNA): TGTGCCAGCAGTTACCCCGGGACAGGGAACACTGAAGCTTTCTTT. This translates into CASSYPGTGNTEAFF.

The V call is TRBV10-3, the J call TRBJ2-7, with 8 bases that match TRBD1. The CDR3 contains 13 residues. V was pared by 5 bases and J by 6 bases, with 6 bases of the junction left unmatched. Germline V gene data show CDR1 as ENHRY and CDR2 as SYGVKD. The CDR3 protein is CAISHGQGGEQYF. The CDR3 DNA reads TGTGCCATCAGTCATGGACAGGGCGGCGAGCAGTACTTC.

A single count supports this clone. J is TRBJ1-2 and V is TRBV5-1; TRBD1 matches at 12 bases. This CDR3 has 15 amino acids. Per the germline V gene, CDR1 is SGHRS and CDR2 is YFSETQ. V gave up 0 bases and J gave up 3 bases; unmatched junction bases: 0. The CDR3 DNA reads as TGCGCCAGCAGCTTGGGGGACAGGGGGCACTATGGCTACACCTTC. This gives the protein CASSLGDRGHYGYTF.

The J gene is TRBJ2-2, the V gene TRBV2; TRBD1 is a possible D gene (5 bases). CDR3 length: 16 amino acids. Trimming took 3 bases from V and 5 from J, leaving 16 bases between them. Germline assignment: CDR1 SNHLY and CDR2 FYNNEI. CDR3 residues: CASSDQGPRRTGELFF. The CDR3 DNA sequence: TGTGCCAGCAGTGACCAGGGCCCTAGACGAACCGGGGAGCTGTTTTTT.

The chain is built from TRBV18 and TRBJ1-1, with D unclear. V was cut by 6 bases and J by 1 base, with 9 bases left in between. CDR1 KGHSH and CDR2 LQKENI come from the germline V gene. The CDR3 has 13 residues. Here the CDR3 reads CASSLSTNTEAFF. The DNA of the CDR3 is TGTGCCAGCTCTCTCAGTACGAACACTGAAGCTTTCTTT.

The CDR3 loop reads CASSSGLAGVTDTQYF. DNA for the CDR3: TGTGCCAGCAGCTCCGGACTAGCGGGAGTTACAGATACGCAGTATTTT. The V call is TRBV5-4, the J call TRBJ2-3; 13 nucleotides agree with TRBD2. Per germline, CDR1 SGHNT and CDR2 YYREEE (reference sequence). The CDR3 sequence is 16 residues long. V shed 3 bases, J shed 3 bases, and the junction held 4 bases outside the gene matches.

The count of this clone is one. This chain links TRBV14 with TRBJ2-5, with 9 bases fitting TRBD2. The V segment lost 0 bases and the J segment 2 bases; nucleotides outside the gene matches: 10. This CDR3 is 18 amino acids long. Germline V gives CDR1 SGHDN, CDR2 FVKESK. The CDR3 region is CASSQDLILAGIQETQYF. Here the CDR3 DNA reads TGTGCCAGCAGCCAAGATCTGATACTAGCGGGCATTCAAGAGACCCAGTACTTC.

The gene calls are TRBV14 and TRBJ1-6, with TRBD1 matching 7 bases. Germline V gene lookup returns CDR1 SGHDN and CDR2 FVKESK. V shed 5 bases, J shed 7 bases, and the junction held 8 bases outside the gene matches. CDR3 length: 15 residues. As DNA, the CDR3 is TGTGCCAGCAGCTATGCCGGGACAGCGAATTCACCCCTCCACTTT. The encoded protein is CASSYAGTANSPLHF. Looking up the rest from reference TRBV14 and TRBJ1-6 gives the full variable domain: EAGVTQFPSHSVIEKGQTVTLRCDPISGHDNLYWYRRVMGKEIKFLLHFVKESKQDESGMPNNRFLAERTGGTYSTLKVQPAELEDSGVYFCASSYAGTANSPLHFGNGTRLTVT.

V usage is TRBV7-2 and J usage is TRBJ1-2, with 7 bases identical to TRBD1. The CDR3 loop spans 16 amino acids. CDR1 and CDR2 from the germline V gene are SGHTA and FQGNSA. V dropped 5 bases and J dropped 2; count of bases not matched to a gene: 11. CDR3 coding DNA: TGTGCCAGCAGCGAAGGGGGCACAGGCCAGAACTATGGCTACACCTTC. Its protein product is CASSEGGTGQNYGYTF.

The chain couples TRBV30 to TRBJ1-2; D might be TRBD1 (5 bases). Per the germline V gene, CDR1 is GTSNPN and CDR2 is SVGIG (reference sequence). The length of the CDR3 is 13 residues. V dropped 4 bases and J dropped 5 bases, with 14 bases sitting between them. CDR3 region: CAWTPQEGYGYTF. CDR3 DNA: TGTGCCTGGACTCCACAGGAGGGTTATGGCTACACCTTC.

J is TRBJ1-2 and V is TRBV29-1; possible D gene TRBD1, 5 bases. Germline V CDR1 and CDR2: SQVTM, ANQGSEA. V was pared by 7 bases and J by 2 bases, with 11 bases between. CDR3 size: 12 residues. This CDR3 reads CSGAGGNYGYTF. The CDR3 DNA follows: TGCAGCGGGGCGGGGGGAAACTATGGCTACACCTTC.

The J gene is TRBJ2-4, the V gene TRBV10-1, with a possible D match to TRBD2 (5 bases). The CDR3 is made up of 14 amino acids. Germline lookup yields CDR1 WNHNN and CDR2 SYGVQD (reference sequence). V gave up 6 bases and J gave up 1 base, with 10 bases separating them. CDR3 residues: CASRYRGAKNIQYF. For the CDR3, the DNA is TGCGCCAGCAGGTATCGGGGTGCCAAAAACATTCAGTACTTC.

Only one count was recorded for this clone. CDR3 nucleotide sequence: TGTGCCAGCAGTGAATCAGTGCCGGGAAACACCATATATTTT. Its translation is CASSESVPGNTIYF. The rearrangement links TRBV6-1 to TRBJ1-3; D gene uncertain. CDR3 length: 14 residues. The germline V gene has CDR1 MNHNS and CDR2 SASEGT. V was pared by 2 bases and J by 4 bases, with 9 bases between.

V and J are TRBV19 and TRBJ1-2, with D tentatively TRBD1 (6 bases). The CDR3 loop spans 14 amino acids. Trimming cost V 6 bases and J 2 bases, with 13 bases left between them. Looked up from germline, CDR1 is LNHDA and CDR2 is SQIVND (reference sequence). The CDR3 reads CASSWDTANYGYTF. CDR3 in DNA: TGTGCCAGTAGCTGGGACACGGCGAACTATGGCTACACCTTC. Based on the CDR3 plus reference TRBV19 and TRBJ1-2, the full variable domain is DGGITQSPKYLFRKEGQNVTLSCEQNLNHDAMYWYRQDPGQGLRLIYYSQIVNDFQKGDIAEGYSVSREKKESFPLTVTSAQKNPTAFYLCASSWDTANYGYTFGSGTRLTVV.

The CDR3 spells CASSDPGQMAGNTIYF. The CDR3 bases are TGTGCCAGCAGCGACCCGGGACAGATGGCTGGAAACACCATATATTTT. The chain links TRBV5-4 to TRBJ1-3; 7 bases align to TRBD1. The V segment lost 4 bases and the J segment 2 bases; nucleotides outside the gene matches: 9. Per the germline V gene, CDR1 is SGHNT and CDR2 is YYREEE (reference sequence). The CDR3 totals 16 residues.

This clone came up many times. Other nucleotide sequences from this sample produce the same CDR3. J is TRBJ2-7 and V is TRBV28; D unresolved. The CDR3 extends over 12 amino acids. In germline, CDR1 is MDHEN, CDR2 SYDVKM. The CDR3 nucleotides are TGTTCCAAGCAGAAGGCGGCATACGAGCAGTACTTC. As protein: CSKQKAAYEQYF.

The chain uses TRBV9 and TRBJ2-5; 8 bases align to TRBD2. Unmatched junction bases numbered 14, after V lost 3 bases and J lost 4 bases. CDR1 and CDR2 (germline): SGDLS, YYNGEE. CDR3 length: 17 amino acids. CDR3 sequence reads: CASSALKERGQGETQYF. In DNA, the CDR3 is TGTGCCAGCAGCGCCCTTAAGGAGCGGGGGCAGGGAGAGACCCAGTACTTC.

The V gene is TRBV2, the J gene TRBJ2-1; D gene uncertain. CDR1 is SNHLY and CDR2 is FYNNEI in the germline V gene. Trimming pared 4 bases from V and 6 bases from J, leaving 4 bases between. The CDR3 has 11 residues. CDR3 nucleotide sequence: TGTGCCAGCAGTGTACTCAATGAGCAGTTCTTC. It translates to CASSVLNEQFF.

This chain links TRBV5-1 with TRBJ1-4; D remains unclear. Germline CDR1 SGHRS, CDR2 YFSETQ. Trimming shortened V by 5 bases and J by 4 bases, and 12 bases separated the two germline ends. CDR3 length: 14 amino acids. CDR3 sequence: CASRAGPYNEKLFF. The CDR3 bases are TGCGCCAGCAGGGCTGGGCCGTATAATGAAAAACTGTTTTTT.

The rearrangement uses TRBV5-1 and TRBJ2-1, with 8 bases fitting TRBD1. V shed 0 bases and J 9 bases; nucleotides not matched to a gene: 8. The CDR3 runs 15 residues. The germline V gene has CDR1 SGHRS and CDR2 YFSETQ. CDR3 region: CASSLERQGISEQFF. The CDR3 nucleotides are TGCGCCAGCAGCTTGGAGAGACAGGGGATAAGTGAGCAGTTCTTC.

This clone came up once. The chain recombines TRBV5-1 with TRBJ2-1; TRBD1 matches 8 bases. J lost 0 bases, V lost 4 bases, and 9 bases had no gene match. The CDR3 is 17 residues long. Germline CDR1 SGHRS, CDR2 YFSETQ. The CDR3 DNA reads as TGCGCCAGCAGCATCTCCGTTACAGGGGGCTCCTACAATGAGCAGTTCTTC. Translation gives CASSISVTGGSYNEQFF.

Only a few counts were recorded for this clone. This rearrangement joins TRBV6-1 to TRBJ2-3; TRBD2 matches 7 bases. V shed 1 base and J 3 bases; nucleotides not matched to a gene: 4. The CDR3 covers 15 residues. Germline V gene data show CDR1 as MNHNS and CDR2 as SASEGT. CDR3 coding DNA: TGTGCCAGCAGTGAAGGCGGGGGTTGGACAGATACGCAGTATTTT. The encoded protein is CASSEGGGWTDTQYF.

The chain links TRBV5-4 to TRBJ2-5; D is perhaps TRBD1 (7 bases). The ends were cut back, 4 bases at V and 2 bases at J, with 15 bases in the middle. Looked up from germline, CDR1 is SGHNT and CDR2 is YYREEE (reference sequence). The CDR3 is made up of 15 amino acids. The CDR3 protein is CASSPGGGQQETQYF. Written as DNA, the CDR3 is TGTGCCAGCAGCCCAGGGGGAGGTCAACAAGAGACCCAGTACTTC.

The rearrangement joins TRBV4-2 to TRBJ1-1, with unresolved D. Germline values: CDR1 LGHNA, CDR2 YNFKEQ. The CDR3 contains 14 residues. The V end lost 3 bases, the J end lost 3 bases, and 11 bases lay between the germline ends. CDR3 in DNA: TGTGCCAGCAGCCAGTTGGCGGGAGACACTGAAGCTTTCTTT. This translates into CASSQLAGDTEAFF.

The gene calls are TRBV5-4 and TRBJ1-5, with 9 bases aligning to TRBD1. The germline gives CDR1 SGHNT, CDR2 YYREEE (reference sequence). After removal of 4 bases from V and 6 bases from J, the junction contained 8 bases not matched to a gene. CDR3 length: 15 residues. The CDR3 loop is CASSIGTGFGQPQHF. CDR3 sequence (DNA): TGTGCCAGCAGCATAGGGACAGGGTTCGGTCAGCCCCAGCATTTT.

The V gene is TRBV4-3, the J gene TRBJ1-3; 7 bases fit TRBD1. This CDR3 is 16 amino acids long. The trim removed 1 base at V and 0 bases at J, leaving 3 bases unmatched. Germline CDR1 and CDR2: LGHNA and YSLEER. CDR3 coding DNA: TGCGCCAGCAGCCAAGTCGGACAGGCCTCTGGAAACACCATATATTTT. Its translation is CASSQVGQASGNTIYF.